This T cell receptor (beta chain) was recovered during a study of human T cells and chemical hapten exposure. Study at large: Patch testing placed 0.01% DPC on the upper back, with readings at 6 days. Study-wide results and limits: Alopecia in the donors means their immune response may deviate from healthy people's.

Attachment of unique molecular identifiers to individual cDNA molecules was performed in the library. TCRdb processed the RACE reads anew with MiXCR; each CDR3 protein has one entry. The sample shows 75,000 to 100,000 distinct CDR3 sequences, about 10% of them seen only once. The sample holds many counts of this clonotype. Its antigen is currently unknown. Looked up from germline, CDR1 is PRHDT and CDR2 is FYEKMQ (reference sequence). This CDR3 has 17 residues. The trim removed 2 bases at V and 4 bases at J, leaving 12 bases unmatched. This sample's time point: patch test 1, 2 weeks after DPC sensitization. Treatment of the sample: therapeutic diphenylcyclopropenone sensitization with weekly scalp DPC.

This sample comprised whole blood, obtained in connection with sensitization to the hapten diphenylcyclopropenone (DPC). The clonotype originates from a man aged 35 to 55 with alopecia areata. Some clones in this sample may be carry-over from other donors' samples. V gene TRBV13 combines with J gene TRBJ1-2; TRBD1 matches 8 bases. The CDR3 region is CASSLMRGGQASYGYTF. In DNA, the CDR3 is TGTGCCAGCAGCTTAATGCGTGGGGGACAGGCTTCCTATGGCTACACCTTC.